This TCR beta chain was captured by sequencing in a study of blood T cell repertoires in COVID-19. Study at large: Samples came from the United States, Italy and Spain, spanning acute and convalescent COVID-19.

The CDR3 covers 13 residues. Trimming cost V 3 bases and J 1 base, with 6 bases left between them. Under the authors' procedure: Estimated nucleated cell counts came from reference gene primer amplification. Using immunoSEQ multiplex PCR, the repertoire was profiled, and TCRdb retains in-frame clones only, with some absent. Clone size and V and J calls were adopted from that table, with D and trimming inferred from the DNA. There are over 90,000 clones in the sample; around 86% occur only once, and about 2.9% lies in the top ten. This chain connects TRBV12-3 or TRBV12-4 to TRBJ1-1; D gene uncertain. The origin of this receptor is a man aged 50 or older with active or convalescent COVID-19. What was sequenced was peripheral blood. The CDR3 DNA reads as TGTGCCAGCAGTTTTAGTACGAACACTGAAGCTTTCTTT. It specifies CASSFSTNTEAFF.